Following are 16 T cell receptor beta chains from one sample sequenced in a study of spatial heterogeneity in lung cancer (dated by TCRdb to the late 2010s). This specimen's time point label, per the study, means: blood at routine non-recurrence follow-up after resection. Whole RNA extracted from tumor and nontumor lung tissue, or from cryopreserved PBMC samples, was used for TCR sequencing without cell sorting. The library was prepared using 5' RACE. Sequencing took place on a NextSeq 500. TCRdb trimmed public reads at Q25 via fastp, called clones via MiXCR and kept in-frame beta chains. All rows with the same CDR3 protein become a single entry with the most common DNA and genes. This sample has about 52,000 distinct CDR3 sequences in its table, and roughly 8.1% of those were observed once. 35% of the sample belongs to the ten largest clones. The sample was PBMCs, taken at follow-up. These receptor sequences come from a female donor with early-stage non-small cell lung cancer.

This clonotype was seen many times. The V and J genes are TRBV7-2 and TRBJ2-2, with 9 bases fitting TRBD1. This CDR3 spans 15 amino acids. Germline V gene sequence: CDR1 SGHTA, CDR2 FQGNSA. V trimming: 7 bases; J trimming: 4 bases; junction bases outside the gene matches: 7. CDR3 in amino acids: CASTDDRGTTGELFF. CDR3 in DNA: TGTGCCAGCACCGATGACAGGGGGACCACCGGGGAGCTGTTTTTT.

The chain's CDR3 is CASSSDRNYGYTF. CDR3 DNA sequence: TGTGCCAGCAGCTCCGACAGGAACTATGGCTACACCTTC. The rearrangement joins TRBV3-1 to TRBJ1-2, with a tentative D call TRBD1 (6 bases). The germline V gene encodes CDR1 LGHDT and CDR2 YNNKEL (reference sequence). Trimming stripped 5 bases from V and 2 bases from J, with 9 bases between. The CDR3 is 13 amino acids.

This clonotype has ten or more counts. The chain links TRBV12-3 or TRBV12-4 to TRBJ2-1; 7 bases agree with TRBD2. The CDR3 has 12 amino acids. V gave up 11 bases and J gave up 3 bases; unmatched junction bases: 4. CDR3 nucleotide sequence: TGTGCCGACGGGGGGAACTACAATGAGCAGTTCTTC. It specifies CADGGNYNEQFF.

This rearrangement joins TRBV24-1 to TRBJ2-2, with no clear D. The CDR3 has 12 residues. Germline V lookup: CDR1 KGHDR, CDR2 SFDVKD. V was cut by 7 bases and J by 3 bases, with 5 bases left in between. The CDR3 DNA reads TGTGCCACCAGGGGGTACACCGGGGAGCTGTTTTTT. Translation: CATRGYTGELFF.

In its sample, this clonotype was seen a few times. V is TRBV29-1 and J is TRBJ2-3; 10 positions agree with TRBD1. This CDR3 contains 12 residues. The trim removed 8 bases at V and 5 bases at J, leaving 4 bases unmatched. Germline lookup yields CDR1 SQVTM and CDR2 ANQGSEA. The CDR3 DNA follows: TGCAGCACCGGGACAGGGGAAGATACGCAGTATTTT. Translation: CSTGTGEDTQYF.

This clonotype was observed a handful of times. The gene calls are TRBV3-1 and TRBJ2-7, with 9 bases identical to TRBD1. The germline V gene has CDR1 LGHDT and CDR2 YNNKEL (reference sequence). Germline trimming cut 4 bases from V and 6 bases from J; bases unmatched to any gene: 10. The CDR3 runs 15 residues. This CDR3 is CASSPGGQGFREQYF. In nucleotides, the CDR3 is TGTGCCAGCAGCCCAGGTGGACAGGGGTTTCGCGAGCAGTACTTC.

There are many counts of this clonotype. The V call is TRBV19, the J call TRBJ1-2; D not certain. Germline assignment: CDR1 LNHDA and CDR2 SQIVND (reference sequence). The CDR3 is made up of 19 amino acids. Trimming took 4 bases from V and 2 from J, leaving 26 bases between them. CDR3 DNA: TGTGCCAGTAGTAGTACCGGTTTAGTCCCCCGGTCGGACAACTATGGCTACACCTTC. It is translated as CASSSTGLVPRSDNYGYTF.

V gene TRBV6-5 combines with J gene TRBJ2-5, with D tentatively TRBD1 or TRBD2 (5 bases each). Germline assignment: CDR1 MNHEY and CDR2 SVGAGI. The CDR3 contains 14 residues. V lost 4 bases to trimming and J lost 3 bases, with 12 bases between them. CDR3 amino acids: CASSWGRQKETQYF. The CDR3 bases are TGTGCCAGCAGTTGGGGACGGCAAAAAGAGACCCAGTACTTC.

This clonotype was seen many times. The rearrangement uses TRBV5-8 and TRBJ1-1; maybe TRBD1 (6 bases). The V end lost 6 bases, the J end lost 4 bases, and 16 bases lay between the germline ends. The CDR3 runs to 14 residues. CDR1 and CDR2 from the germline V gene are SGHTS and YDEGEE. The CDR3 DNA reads TGTGCCAGCAACGCAGGGGAGGCAGCCACTGAAGCTTTCTTT. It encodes CASNAGEAATEAFF.

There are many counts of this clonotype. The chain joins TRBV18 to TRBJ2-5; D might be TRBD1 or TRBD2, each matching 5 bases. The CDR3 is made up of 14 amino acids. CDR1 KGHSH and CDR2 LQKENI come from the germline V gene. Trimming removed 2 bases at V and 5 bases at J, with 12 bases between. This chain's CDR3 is CASSPGTPVETQYF. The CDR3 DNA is TGTGCCAGCTCACCAGGGACCCCGGTCGAGACCCAGTACTTC.

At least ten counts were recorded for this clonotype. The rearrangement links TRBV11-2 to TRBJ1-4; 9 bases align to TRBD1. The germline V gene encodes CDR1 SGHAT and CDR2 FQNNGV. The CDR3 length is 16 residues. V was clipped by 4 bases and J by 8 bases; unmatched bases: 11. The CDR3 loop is CASSSEYRGRREKLFF. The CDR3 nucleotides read TGTGCCAGCAGCTCAGAATACAGGGGGCGGAGGGAAAAACTGTTTTTT.

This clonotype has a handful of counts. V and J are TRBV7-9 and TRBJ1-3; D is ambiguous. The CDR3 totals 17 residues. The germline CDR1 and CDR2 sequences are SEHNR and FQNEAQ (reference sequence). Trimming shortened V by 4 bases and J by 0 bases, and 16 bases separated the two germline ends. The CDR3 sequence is CASSWGGEGLSGNTIYF. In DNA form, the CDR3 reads TGTGCCAGCAGCTGGGGAGGAGAGGGCCTCTCTGGAAACACCATATATTTT. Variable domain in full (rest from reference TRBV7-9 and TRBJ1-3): DTGVSQNPRHKITKRGQNVTFRCDPISEHNRLYWYRQTLGQGPEFLTYFQNEAQLEKSRLLSDRFSAERPKGSFSTLEIQRTEQGDSAMYLCASSWGGEGLSGNTIYFGEGSWLTVV.

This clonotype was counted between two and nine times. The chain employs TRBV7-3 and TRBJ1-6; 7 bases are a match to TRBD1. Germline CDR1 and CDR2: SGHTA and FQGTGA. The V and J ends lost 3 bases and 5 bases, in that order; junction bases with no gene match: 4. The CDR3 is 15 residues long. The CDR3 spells CASSFGGQNNSPLHF. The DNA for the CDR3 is TGTGCCAGCAGCTTTGGGGGACAGAATAATTCACCCCTCCACTTT.

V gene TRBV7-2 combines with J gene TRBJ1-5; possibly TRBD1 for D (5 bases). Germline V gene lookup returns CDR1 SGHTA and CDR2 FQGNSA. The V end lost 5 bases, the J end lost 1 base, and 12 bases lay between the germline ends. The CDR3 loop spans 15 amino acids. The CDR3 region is CASSPPGVSNQPQHF. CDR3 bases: TGTGCCAGCAGCCCCCCGGGGGTGAGCAATCAGCCCCAGCATTTT. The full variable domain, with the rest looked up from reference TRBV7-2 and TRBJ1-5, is GAGVSQSPSNKVTEKGKDVELRCDPISGHTALYWYRQSLGQGLEFLIYFQGNSAPDKSGLPSDRFSAERTGGSVSTLTIQRTQQEDSAVYLCASSPPGVSNQPQHFGDGTRLSIL.

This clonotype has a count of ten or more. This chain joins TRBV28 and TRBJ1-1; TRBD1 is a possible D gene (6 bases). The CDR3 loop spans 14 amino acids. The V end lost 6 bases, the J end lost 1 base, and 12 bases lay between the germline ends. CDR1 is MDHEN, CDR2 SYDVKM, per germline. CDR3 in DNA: TGTGCCAGCAGAGTCCGGGACAAGAACACTGAAGCTTTCTTT. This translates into CASRVRDKNTEAFF.

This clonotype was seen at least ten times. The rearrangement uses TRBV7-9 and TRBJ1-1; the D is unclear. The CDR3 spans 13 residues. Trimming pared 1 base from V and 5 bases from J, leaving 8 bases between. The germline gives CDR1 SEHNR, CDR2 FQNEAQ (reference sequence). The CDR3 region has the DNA TGTGCCAGCAGCTTAGTCCCGACAACTGAAGCTTTCTTT. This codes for CASSLVPTTEAFF. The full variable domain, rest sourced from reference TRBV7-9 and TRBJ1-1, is DTGVSQNPRHKITKRGQNVTFRCDPISEHNRLYWYRQTLGQGPEFLTYFQNEAQLEKSRLLSDRFSAERPKGSFSTLEIQRTEQGDSAMYLCASSLVPTTEAFFGQGTRLTVV.